This passage covers 24 T cell receptor beta chains from one sample sequenced in a study of regulatory T cells in long-lasting Graves disease. Investigators prepared the TCR beta libraries by applying iRepertoire HTBI primers and Arm-PCR of CDR3 regions. One entry per CDR3 protein, called by TCRdb with MiXCR from the multiplex PCR reads. The data hold about 400,000 distinct CDR3 sequences, with 15% observed a single time. Time point indicated: newly diagnosed GD, antithyroid drugs for less than 3 months. The TCR library was prepared using RNA isolated from PBMCs. These same records also appear under a second study, on T cells in Graves' hyperthyroidism and ophthalmopathy.

The specimen was peripheral blood mononuclear cells (PBMCs), collected at new diagnosis, from a patient treated with antithyroid drugs. These receptors were collected from a woman in her 40s with Graves disease.

This chain joins TRBV24-1 and TRBJ2-5; 8 bases align to TRBD1. The CDR3 contains 16 residues. With 3 bases clipped from V and 1 base from J, the junction kept 6 bases outside the gene matches. In germline, CDR1 is KGHDR, CDR2 SFDVKD. CDR3 DNA: TGTGCCACCAGTGATACGCGGACAGGGCCCCAAGAGACCCAGTACTTC. This translates into CATSDTRTGPQETQYF.

The table lists this clonotype with a few counts. The chain has TRBV5-1 and TRBJ2-3, with a possible D match to TRBD1 (6 bases). CDR3 length: 16 residues. Germline V gene sequence: CDR1 SGHRS, CDR2 YFSETQ. Trimming took 0 bases from V and 3 from J, leaving 14 bases between them. The CDR3 here is CASSLDGRGRTDTQYF. CDR3 DNA: TGCGCCAGCAGCTTGGATGGAAGGGGGAGAACAGATACGCAGTATTTT.

This clonotype came up many times. In DNA, the CDR3 is TGTGCCAGCAGTTCCCACCGGGCCCCGAGAGACAATGAGCAGTTCTTC. This codes for CASSSHRAPRDNEQFF. The V and J genes are TRBV3-1 and TRBJ2-1, with no clear D. The V gene lost 6 bases and the J gene lost 5 bases, with 20 bases spanning the gap. Germline V CDR1 and CDR2: LGHDT, YNNKEL (reference sequence). The CDR3 sequence is 16 residues long.

The chain has TRBV28 and TRBJ2-7; 7 nucleotides agree with TRBD1. V dropped 3 bases and J dropped 5; count of bases not matched to a gene: 7. This CDR3 has 14 amino acids. Germline loops: CDR1 MDHEN, CDR2 SYDVKM. The CDR3 loop is CASSFGIGGDEQYV. Here the CDR3 DNA reads TGTGCCAGCAGTTTCGGTATAGGGGGCGACGAGCAGTACGTC.

This clonotype was recorded at least ten times. The chain couples TRBV25-1 to TRBJ2-3; D is possibly TRBD1 (6 bases). Germline V lookup: CDR1 MGHDK, CDR2 SYGVNS. The V end was cut by 4 bases, the J end by 1 base, with 12 bases between. The CDR3 loop spans 15 amino acids. The CDR3 sequence is CASSAQGWRTDTQYF. The CDR3 bases are TGTGCCAGCAGTGCTCAGGGGTGGCGCACAGATACGCAGTATTTT.

A word on this clonotype: Here the CDR3 omits its conserved ending phenylalanine or tryptophan, so a read error is the likely source. This sequence joins TRBV7-3 and TRBJ2-3; D not certain. The germline CDR1 and CDR2 sequences are SGHTA and FQGTGA. The CDR3 sequence is 12 residues long. V lost 2 bases, J lost 1 base, and 1 base lay in between. CDR3 DNA sequence: TGTGCCAGCAGCTTAGGCACAGATACGCAGTATCTT. Amino acids: CASSLGTDTQYL.

This clonotype was recorded at least ten times. The gene calls are TRBV12-3 or TRBV12-4 and TRBJ2-4; TRBD1 aligns across 7 bases. V gave up 6 bases and J gave up 4 bases; unmatched junction bases: 3. The CDR3 loop spans 13 amino acids. Here the CDR3 reads CASSPGQKNIQYF. CDR3 sequence (DNA): TGTGCCAGCAGCCCGGGACAGAAAAACATTCAGTACTTC.

This clonotype was picked up many times. This chain joins TRBV12-3 or TRBV12-4 and TRBJ1-1; D is possibly TRBD1 (6 bases). The CDR3 totals 12 residues. The V and J ends lost 8 bases and 2 bases respectively, with 9 bases between them. The chain's CDR3 is CASEQGNTEAFF. CDR3 sequence (DNA): TGTGCCAGCGAACAGGGAAACACTGAAGCTTTCTTT.

This clonotype was observed at least ten times. The CDR3 region has the DNA TGTGCCAGCAGTTACTCGAGCAGGGGGAGAGACGAGCAGTACTTC. It codes for CASSYSSRGRDEQYF. The J gene is TRBJ2-7, the V gene TRBV6-5; 7 bases align to TRBD1. This CDR3 has 15 residues. The germline V gene has CDR1 MNHEY and CDR2 SVGAGI. The V and J ends lost 0 bases and 5 bases, in that order; junction bases with no gene match: 7.

This clonotype has just a few counts. An end of the junction differs from the germline gene, which may be a read error. This sequence joins TRBV3-1 and TRBJ2-1; 11 nucleotides agree with TRBD2. The CDR3 is 16 residues long. Germline V lookup: CDR1 LGHDT, CDR2 YNNKEL (reference sequence). CDR3 sequence reads: CASSLPGLAVYNKQFF. The CDR3 region has the DNA TGTGCCAGCAGCCTGCCGGGACTAGCGGTATACAATAAGCAGTTCTTC.

In its sample, this clonotype was seen many times. The chain combines TRBV28 with TRBJ1-4, with D tentatively TRBD1 (5 bases). Trimming took off 7 bases at V and 0 bases at J, with 18 bases between the two ends. The CDR3 length is 17 residues. The germline V gene has CDR1 MDHEN and CDR2 SYDVKM. The CDR3 spells CASTERQYDATNEKLFF. In nucleotides, the CDR3 is TGTGCCAGCACTGAACGACAGTACGATGCAACTAATGAAAAACTGTTTTTT.

This rearrangement joins TRBV7-9 to TRBJ2-1; D possibly corresponds to TRBD1 (5 bases). The CDR3 spans 12 residues. In germline, CDR1 is SEHNR, CDR2 FQNEAQ (reference sequence). With 7 bases removed from V and 7 bases from J, the gap between germline ends came to 11 bases. The CDR3 region is CASTVGVNEQFF. DNA of the CDR3: TGTGCCAGCACCGTAGGGGTAAATGAGCAGTTCTTC.

This clonotype was detected ten times or more. This chain joins TRBV7-2 and TRBJ2-1; D uncertain. Trimming took 0 bases from V and 8 from J, leaving 5 bases between them. The CDR3 runs 12 residues. Germline assignment: CDR1 SGHTA and CDR2 FQGNSA. DNA of the CDR3: TGTGCCAGCAGCTTAGCGACGGATGAGCAGTTCTTC. This encodes CASSLATDEQFF.

V gene TRBV29-1 combines with J gene TRBJ1-5; 10 bases align to TRBD1. With 6 bases clipped from V and 5 bases from J, the junction kept 7 bases outside the gene matches. From germline, CDR1 is SQVTM and CDR2 ANQGSEA. There are 14 residues in the CDR3. DNA for the CDR3: TGCAGCGTGAAGTCCGGGACAGGGGATCAGCCCCAGCATTTT. Translation: CSVKSGTGDQPQHF.

This clonotype was picked up one time. CDR3 nucleotide sequence: TGCGCCAGCAGCTTGGATGGGGGGAGACCCAACGAGCAGTACTTC. Its protein is CASSLDGGRPNEQYF. The chain uses TRBV5-1 and TRBJ2-7; maybe TRBD2 (6 bases). Between the trimmed V and J ends, which lost 0 bases and 5 bases, there was a span of 15 bases. CDR1 is SGHRS, CDR2 YFSETQ, per germline. There are 15 residues in the CDR3.

This clonotype was found many times. This chain connects TRBV7-3 to TRBJ2-2; a weak D match, TRBD2 (6 bases). The CDR3 loop spans 15 amino acids. Germline CDR1 reads SGHTA; CDR2 reads FQGTGA. The ends were cut back, 5 bases at V and 9 bases at J, with 19 bases in the middle. Here the CDR3 reads CASSNSGSASRELFF. The DNA for the CDR3 is TGTGCCAGCAGCAATAGCGGTAGCGCCTCCCGGGAGCTGTTTTTT.

The CDR3 spells CASSPPGQRTSTDTQYF. CDR3 bases: TGTGCCAGTAGTCCTCCGGGACAAAGGACTAGCACAGATACGCAGTATTTT. V usage is TRBV19 and J usage is TRBJ2-3, with D possibly being TRBD1 (6 bases). The CDR3 has 17 residues. Per the germline V gene, CDR1 is LNHDA and CDR2 is SQIVND (reference sequence). Trimming stripped 5 bases from V and 0 bases from J, with 18 bases between.

This clonotype was found a few times. This sequence joins TRBV10-3 and TRBJ1-1; D is unresolved. Germline CDR1 ENHRY, CDR2 SYGVKD. V lost 4 bases to trimming and J lost 2 bases, with 8 bases between them. The CDR3 has 13 residues. For the CDR3, the DNA is TGTGCCATCAGTGGGACGGCAAACACTGAAGCTTTCTTT. This translates into CAISGTANTEAFF.

This clonotype has a count of ten or more. The rearrangement links TRBV6-1 to TRBJ2-3; D gene uncertain. CDR3 length: 14 amino acids. Trimming removed 6 bases from V and 8 bases from J, with 18 bases in between. The germline gives CDR1 MNHNS, CDR2 SASEGT. The CDR3 nucleotides are TGTGCCAGCAGCTATCGTCCGTGGGAAGCTACGCAGTATTTT. Residues: CASSYRPWEATQYF.

This clonotype was seen ten or more times. V and J are TRBV11-2 and TRBJ2-1, with 8 positions matching TRBD2. The CDR3 runs to 17 residues. J lost 0 bases, V lost 3 bases, and 7 bases had no gene match. Germline-derived CDR1 and CDR2 are SGHAT and FQNNGV. The CDR3 sequence is CASSFSSSGISYNEQFF. The CDR3 region has the DNA TGTGCCAGCAGCTTTTCTAGTAGCGGGATCTCCTACAATGAGCAGTTCTTC.

This clonotype occurred many times. The CDR3 region has the DNA TGTGCCAGCTCACCCGATGAGACCCAGTACTTC. Its protein is CASSPDETQYF. V is TRBV18 and J is TRBJ2-5; no clear D gene. CDR3 length: 11 amino acids. Trimming cost V 3 bases and J 5 bases, with 4 bases left between them. Germline-derived CDR1 and CDR2 are KGHSH and LQKENI.

The chain combines TRBV19 with TRBJ1-5; 8 nucleotides agree with TRBD1. V shed 3 bases and J 6 bases; nucleotides not matched to a gene: 4. The length of the CDR3 is 14 residues. Germline V gene sequence: CDR1 LNHDA, CDR2 SQIVND (reference sequence). Here the CDR3 reads CASSMGTGGQPQHF. Here the CDR3 DNA reads TGTGCCAGTAGTATGGGGACAGGCGGTCAGCCCCAGCATTTT. The whole variable domain, filled in from reference TRBV19 and TRBJ1-5, reads DGGITQSPKYLFRKEGQNVTLSCEQNLNHDAMYWYRQDPGQGLRLIYYSQIVNDFQKGDIAEGYSVSREKKESFPLTVTSAQKNPTAFYLCASSMGTGGQPQHFGDGTRLSIL.

Notes on this clonotype: A read error may explain this, as a much larger clone is one base away. The rearrangement joins TRBV7-9 to TRBJ2-1, with TRBD2 matching 13 bases. The CDR3 covers 18 residues. Germline CDR1 is SEHNR and CDR2 is FQNEAQ (reference sequence). The DNA of the CDR3 is TGTGCCAGCAGCTTAGGACTAGCGGGAGGACTTATCTACGATGAGCAGTTCTTC. This encodes CASSLGLAGGLIYDEQFF.

This clonotype was detected only a few times. This chain joins TRBV7-9 and TRBJ1-3, with D perhaps TRBD1 (6 bases). Trimming pared 1 base from V and 0 bases from J, leaving 19 bases between. The CDR3 extends over 19 amino acids. Germline CDR1 is SEHNR and CDR2 is FQNEAQ (reference sequence). CDR3 nucleotides: TGTGCCAGCAGCTTAGGCCATGGACAGTTGGATTACTCTGGAAACACCATATATTTT. As protein: CASSLGHGQLDYSGNTIYF. The full variable domain, with the rest looked up from reference TRBV7-9 and TRBJ1-3, is DTGVSQNPRHKITKRGQNVTFRCDPISEHNRLYWYRQTLGQGPEFLTYFQNEAQLEKSRLLSDRFSAERPKGSFSTLEIQRTEQGDSAMYLCASSLGHGQLDYSGNTIYFGEGSWLTVV.